This TCR beta chain was documented in a study of blood T cell repertoires in COVID-19. Across the study: COVID-19 samples, acute and convalescent, were from the United States, Italy and Spain. PBMCs, B-cell-depleted T cells, or T cells were the source of the cDNA or gDNA that made up the material.

In the source study's methods: Reference gene primer amplification gave nucleated cell count estimates. Measured with immunoSEQ multiplex PCR; TCRdb has only the in-frame clones, and not every one. V, J and clone size reflect that table, while D and trimming were determined from the DNA. The data hold more than 80,000 clones, with 90% observed a single time. One Seattle source followed patients from active infection through their disease course. This CDR3 is built from 14 residues. Germline V lookup: CDR1 MNHNS, CDR2 SASEGT. Trimming took 2 bases from V and 2 from J; bases not matched to a gene: 3. This TCR came from a man younger than 35 with COVID-19, enrolled during active disease. The chain combines TRBV6-1 with TRBJ2-7; 7 positions agree with TRBD1. Source material: peripheral blood. CDR3: CASSEYQGAYEQYF. CDR3 nucleotides: TGTGCCAGCAGTGAATATCAGGGGGCCTACGAGCAGTACTTC.